This TCR beta chain is from a study of shared clonotypes between healthy human individuals. This clone was detected only a few times. What it recognizes is unknown. 250 to 350 ng DNA, tens of thousands of T cell genomes, went into unsorted PBMC replicate PCRs. Assay: immunoSEQ multiplex PCR; the TCRdb copy retains only in-frame clones and omits some. Altogether more than 450,000 clones are present, around 79% being singletons, with the ten largest covering 10% to 15%. General observations from the study: Represented genetic and exposure-history diversity was restricted by having few donors.

CDR1 and CDR2 from the germline V gene are MDHEN and SYDVKM. Germline trimming cut 6 bases from V and 6 bases from J; bases unmatched to any gene: 7. The CDR3 has 15 amino acids. Sequenced material: PBMCs. This receptor was taken from a woman aged 40 to 55 in good health. Some clones in this sample may be carry-over from other donors' samples. V usage is TRBV28 and J usage is TRBJ2-7, with 14 bases fitting TRBD2. CDR3 in DNA: TGTGCCAGCAGACATGGACTAGCGGGAGGAGGCGAGCAGTACTTC. Its translation is CASRHGLAGGGEQYF.